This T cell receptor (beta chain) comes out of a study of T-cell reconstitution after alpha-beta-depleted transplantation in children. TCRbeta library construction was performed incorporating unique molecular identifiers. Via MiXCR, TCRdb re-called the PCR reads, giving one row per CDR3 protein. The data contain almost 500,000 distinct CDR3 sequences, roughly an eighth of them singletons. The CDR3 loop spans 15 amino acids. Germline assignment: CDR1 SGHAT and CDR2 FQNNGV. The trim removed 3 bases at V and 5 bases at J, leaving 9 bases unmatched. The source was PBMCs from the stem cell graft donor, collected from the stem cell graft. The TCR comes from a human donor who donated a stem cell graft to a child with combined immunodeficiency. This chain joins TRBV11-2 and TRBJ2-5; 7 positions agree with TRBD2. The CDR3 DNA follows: TGTGCCAGCAGCTTCGGCGGGAGTCGAGGGGAGACCCAGTACTTC. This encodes CASSFGGSRGETQYF.